The clone carrying this T cell receptor beta chain was observed a few times. The antigen is not known. Germline V gene data show CDR1 as SEHNR and CDR2 as FQNEAQ (reference sequence). Trimming pared 4 bases from V and 4 bases from J, leaving 14 bases between. This CDR3 region has 15 residues. Single viable CD3+CD4+CD8-CD45RO+ cells were sorted as the memory CD4+ T cells. Donors' CMV status reflects serum IgG against pp150, pp28, p38, p52. TCRdb keeps only in-frame clones here, not all; method: immunoSEQ multiplex PCR. Here the sample spans around 57,000 clones, roughly 75% being singletons. The sample comes from a study of memory CD4+ T cells and cytomegalovirus serostatus. Regarding the study as a whole: About 40% of the roughly 150 known CMV-associated TCRbeta sequences appeared in CD4+ memory.

This TCR was sampled from an adult in good health and CMV-seronegative. Some clones in this sample may be carry-over from other donors' samples. This chain joins TRBV7-9 and TRBJ2-1; D is possibly TRBD2 (6 bases). The sequencing input was memory CD4+ T cells from blood. CDR3 region: CASSSVLGGYNEQFF. Here the CDR3 DNA reads TGTGCCAGCAGCTCCGTATTGGGAGGTTACAATGAGCAGTTCTTC.